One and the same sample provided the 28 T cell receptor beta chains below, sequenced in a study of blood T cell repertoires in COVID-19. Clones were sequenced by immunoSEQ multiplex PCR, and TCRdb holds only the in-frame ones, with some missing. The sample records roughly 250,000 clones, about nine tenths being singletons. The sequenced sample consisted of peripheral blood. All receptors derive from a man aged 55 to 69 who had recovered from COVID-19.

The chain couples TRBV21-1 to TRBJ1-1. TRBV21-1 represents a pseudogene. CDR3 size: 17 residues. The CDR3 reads CASSDFPGGFLDTEAFF. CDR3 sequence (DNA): TGTGCCAGCAGTGATTTCCCGGGAGGGTTTTTGGACACTGAAGCTTTCTTT.

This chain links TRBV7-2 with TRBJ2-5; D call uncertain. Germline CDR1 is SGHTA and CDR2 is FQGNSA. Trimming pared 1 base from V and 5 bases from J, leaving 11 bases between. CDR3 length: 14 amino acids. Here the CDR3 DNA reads TGTGCCAGCAGCTTAGATGTTCGTGTGGAGACCCAGTACTTC. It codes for CASSLDVRVETQYF.

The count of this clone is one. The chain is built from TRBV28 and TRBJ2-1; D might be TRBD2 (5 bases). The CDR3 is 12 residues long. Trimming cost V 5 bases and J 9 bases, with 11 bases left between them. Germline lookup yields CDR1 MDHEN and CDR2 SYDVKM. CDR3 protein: CASSPPSSEQFF. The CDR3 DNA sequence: TGTGCCAGCAGTCCCCCTAGCAGTGAGCAGTTCTTC. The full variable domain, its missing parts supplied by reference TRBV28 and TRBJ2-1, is DVKVTQSSRYLVKRTGEKVFLECVQDMDHENMFWYRQDPGLGLRLIYFSYDVKMKEKGDIPEGYSVSREKKERFSLILESASTNQTSMYLCASSPPSSEQFFGPGTRLTVL.

CDR3 nucleotide sequence: TGCGCCAGCAGTGGGACTGCAAGCACAGATACGCAGTATTTT. It specifies CASSGTASTDTQYF. The V and J genes are TRBV10-2 and TRBJ2-3; D perhaps matches TRBD2 (5 bases). V was cut by 4 bases and J by 0 bases, with 8 bases left in between. Germline V gene data show CDR1 as WSHSY and CDR2 as SAAADI. The CDR3 spans 14 residues.

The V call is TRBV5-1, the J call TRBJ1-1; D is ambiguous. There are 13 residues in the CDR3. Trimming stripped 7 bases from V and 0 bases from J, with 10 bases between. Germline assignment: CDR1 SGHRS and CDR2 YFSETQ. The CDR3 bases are TGCGCCAGCTTTGAGGGCCTGAACACTGAAGCTTTCTTT. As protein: CASFEGLNTEAFF.

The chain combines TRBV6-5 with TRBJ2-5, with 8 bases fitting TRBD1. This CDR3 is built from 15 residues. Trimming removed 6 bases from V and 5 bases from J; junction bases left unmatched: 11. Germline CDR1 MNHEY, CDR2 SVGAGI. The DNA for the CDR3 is TGTGCCAGCAGCGCGACAGGGGACCTGAAGGAGACCCAGTACTTC. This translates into CASSATGDLKETQYF.

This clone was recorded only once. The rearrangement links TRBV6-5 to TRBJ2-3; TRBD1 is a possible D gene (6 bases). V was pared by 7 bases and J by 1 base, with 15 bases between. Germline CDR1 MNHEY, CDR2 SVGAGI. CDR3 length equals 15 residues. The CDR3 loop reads CASNAQGRRTDTQYF. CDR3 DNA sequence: TGTGCCAGCAACGCCCAGGGGCGTCGCACAGATACGCAGTATTTT.

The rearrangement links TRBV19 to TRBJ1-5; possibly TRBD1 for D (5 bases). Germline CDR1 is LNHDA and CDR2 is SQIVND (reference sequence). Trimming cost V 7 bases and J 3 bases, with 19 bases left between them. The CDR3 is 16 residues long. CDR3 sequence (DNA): TGTGCCAGTACCCCCAGTCCCAGGGAAAACAATCAGCCCCAGCATTTT. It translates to CASTPSPRENNQPQHF.

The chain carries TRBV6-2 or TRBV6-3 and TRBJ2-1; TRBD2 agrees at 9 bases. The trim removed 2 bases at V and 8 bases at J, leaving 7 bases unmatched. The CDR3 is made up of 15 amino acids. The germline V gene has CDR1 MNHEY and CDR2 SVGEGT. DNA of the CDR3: TGTGCCAGCAGTTACGGCGGGGGGGCTATCGATGAGCAGTTCTTC. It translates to CASSYGGGAIDEQFF.

The CDR3 DNA is TGTGCCAGCAGCCCCCGGGAGAGACGCACAGATACGCAGTATTTT. Translation gives CASSPRERRTDTQYF. The rearrangement uses TRBV9 and TRBJ2-3; possible D gene TRBD2, 6 bases. The CDR3 spans 15 residues. Germline CDR1 is SGDLS and CDR2 is YYNGEE. Trimming left V 4 bases short and J 1 base short, with 13 bases between. Full variable domain (remainder filled in from reference TRBV9 and TRBJ2-3): DSGVTQTPKHLITATGQRVTLRCSPRSGDLSVYWYQQSLDQGLQFLIQYYNGEERAKGNILERFSAQQFPDLHSELNLSSLELGDSALYFCASSPRERRTDTQYFGPGTRLTVL.

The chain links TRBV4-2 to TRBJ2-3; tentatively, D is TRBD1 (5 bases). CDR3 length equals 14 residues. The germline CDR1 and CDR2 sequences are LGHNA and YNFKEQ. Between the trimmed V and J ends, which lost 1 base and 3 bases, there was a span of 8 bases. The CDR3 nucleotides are TGTGCCAGCAGCCAAGGTAGGGGTACAGATACGCAGTATTTT. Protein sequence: CASSQGRGTDTQYF.

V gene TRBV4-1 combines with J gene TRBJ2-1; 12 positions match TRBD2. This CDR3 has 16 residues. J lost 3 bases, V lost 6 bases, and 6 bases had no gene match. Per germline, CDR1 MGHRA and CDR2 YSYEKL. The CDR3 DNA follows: TGCGCCAGCAGACTACTACTAGCGGGGGGCTACAATGAGCAGTTCTTC. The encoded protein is CASRLLLAGGYNEQFF.

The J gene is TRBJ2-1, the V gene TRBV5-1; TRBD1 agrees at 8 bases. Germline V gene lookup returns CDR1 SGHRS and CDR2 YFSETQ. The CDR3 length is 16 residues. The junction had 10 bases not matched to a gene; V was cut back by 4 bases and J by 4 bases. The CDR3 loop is CASSPTFRGRYNEQFF. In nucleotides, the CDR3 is TGCGCCAGCAGCCCAACCTTCAGGGGGCGGTACAATGAGCAGTTCTTC.

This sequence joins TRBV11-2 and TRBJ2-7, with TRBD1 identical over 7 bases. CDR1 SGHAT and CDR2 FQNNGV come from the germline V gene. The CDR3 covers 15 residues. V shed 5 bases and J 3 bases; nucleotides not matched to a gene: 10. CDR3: CASSITWDSHYEQYF. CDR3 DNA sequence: TGTGCCAGCAGCATCACTTGGGACAGCCACTACGAGCAGTACTTC.

In DNA form, the CDR3 reads TGTGCCAGTACCAGGGACAGGGGCCCGAATCAGCCCCAGCATTTT. Amino acid sequence: CASTRDRGPNQPQHF. The gene calls are TRBV19 and TRBJ1-5; 10 nucleotides line up with TRBD1. This CDR3 contains 15 residues. The germline CDR1 and CDR2 sequences are LNHDA and SQIVND (reference sequence). V shed 7 bases, J shed 4 bases, and the junction held 7 bases outside the gene matches.

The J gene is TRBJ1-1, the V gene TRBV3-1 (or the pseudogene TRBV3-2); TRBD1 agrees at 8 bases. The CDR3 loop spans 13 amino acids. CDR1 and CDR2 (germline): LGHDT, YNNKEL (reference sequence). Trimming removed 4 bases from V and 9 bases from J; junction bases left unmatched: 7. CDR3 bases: TGTGCCAGCAGCCCTATCGGGACAGGCAAAGCTTTCTTT. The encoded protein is CASSPIGTGKAFF.

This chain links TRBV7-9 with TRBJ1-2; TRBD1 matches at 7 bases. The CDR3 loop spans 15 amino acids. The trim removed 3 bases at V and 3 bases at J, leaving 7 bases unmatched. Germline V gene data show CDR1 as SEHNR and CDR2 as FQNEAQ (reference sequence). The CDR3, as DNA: TGTGCCAGCAGCTTCCGGGACAGAGATCACTATGGCTACACCTTC. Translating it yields CASSFRDRDHYGYTF.

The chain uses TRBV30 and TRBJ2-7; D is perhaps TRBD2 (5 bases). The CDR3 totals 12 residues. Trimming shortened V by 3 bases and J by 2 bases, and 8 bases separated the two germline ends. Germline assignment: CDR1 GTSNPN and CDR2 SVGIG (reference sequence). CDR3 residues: CAWRGAPYEQYF. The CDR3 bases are TGTGCCTGGAGGGGAGCCCCCTACGAGCAGTACTTC. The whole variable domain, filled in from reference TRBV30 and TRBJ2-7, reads SQTIHQWPATLVQPVGSPLSLECTVEGTSNPNLYWYRQAAGRGLQLLFYSVGIGQISSEVPQNLSASRPQDRQFILSSKKLLLSDSGFYLCAWRGAPYEQYFGPGTRLTVT.

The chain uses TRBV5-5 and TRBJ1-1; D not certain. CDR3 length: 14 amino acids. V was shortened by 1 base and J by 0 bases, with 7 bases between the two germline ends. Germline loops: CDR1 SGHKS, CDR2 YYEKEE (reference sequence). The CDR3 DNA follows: TGTGCCAGCAGCTTGAACATAATGAACACTGAAGCTTTCTTT. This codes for CASSLNIMNTEAFF.

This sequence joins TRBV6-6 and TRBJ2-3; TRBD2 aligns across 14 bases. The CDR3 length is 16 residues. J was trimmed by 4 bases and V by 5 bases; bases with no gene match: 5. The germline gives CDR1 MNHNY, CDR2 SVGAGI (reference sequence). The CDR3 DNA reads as TGTGCCAGCAGTCGACTAGCGGGGGGGCAGGCAGATACGCAGTATTTT. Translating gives CASSRLAGGQADTQYF.

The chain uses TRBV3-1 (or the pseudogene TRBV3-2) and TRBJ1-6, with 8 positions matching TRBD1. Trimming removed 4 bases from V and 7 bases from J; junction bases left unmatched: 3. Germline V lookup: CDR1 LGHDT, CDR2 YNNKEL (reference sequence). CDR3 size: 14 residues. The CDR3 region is CASSLQGGNSPLHF. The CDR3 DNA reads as TGTGCCAGCAGCCTACAGGGGGGGAATTCACCCCTCCACTTT.

CDR3 DNA: TGTGCCAGCAGCAAAAGACCAGGGGGCGCGGAGGGCTACACCTTC. Translating it yields CASSKRPGGAEGYTF. The V gene is TRBV21-1, the J gene TRBJ1-2; the table's D call of TRBD1 was not tested on the DNA. TRBV21-1 is a pseudogene. CDR3 size: 15 residues.

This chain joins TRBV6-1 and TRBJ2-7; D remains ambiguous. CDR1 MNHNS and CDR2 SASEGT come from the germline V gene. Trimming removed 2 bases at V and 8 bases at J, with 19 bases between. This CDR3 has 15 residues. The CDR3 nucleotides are TGTGCCAGCAGTGAAAGTGAGATAACGGTGTCGCAGCAGTACGTC. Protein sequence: CASSESEITVSQQYV.

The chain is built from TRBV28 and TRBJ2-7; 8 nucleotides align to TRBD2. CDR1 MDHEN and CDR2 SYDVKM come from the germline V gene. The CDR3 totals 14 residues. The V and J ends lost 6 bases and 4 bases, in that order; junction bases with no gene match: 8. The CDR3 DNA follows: TGTGCCAGCAGGGGGAGCGGGGGCCTGTACGAGCAGTACGTC. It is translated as CASRGSGGLYEQYV.

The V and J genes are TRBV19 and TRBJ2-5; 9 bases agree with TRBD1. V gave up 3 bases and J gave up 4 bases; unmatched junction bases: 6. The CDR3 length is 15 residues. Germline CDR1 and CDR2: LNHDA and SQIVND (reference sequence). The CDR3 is CASSIADRGGETQYF. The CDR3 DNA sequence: TGTGCCAGTAGTATCGCCGACAGGGGGGGAGAGACCCAGTACTTC.

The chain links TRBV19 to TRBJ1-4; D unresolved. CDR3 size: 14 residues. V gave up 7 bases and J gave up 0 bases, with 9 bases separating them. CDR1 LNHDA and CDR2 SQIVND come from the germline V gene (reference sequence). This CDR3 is CASTVSATNEKLFF. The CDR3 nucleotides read TGTGCCAGTACCGTGTCAGCAACTAATGAAAAACTGTTTTTT.

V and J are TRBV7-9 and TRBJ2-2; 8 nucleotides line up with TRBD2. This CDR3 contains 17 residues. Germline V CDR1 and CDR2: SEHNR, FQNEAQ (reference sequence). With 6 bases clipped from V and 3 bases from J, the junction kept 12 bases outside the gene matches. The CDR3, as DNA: TGTGCCAGCAGAAAACTCACGGGACTAGAGGACACCGGGGAGCTGTTTTTT. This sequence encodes CASRKLTGLEDTGELFF.

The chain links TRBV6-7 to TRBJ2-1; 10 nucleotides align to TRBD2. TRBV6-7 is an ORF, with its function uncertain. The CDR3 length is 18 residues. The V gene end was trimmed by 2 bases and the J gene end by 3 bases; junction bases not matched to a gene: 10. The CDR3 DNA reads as TGTGCCAGCAGTTACGTTCAGGGACTAGCGACATTCTACAATGAGCAGTTCTTC. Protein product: CASSYVQGLATFYNEQFF.